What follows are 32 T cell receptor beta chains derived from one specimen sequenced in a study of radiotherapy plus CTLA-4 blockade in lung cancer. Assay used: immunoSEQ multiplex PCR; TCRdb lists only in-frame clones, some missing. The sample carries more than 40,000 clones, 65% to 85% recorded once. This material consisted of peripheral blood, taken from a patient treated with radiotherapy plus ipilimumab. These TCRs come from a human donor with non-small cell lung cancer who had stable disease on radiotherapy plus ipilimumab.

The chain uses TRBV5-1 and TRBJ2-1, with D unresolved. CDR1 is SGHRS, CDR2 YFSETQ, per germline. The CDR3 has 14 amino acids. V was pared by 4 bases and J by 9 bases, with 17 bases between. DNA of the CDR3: TGCGCCAGCAGCCTGGACCGAGCCCGTGGTGAGCAGTTCTTC. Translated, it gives CASSLDRARGEQFF.

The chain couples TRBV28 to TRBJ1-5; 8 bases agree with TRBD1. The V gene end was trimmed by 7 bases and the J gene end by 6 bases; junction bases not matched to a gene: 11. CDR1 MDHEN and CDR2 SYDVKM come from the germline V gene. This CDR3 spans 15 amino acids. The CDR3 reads CASTRQGFVPQPQHF. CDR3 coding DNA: TGTGCCAGCACCCGACAGGGGTTTGTTCCTCAGCCCCAGCATTTT.

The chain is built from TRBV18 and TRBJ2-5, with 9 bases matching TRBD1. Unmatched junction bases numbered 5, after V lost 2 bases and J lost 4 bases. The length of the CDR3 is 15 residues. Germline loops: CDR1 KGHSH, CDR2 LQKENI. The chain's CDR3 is CASSPRQGGRETQYF. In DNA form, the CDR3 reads TGTGCCAGCTCACCAAGACAGGGGGGGAGAGAGACCCAGTACTTC.

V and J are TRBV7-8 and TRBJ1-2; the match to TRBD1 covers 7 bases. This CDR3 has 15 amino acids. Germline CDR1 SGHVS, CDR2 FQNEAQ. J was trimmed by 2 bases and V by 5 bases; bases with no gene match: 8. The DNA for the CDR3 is TGTGCCAGCAGCCCCGGACAGGAACGCAACTATGGCTACACCTTC. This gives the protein CASSPGQERNYGYTF.

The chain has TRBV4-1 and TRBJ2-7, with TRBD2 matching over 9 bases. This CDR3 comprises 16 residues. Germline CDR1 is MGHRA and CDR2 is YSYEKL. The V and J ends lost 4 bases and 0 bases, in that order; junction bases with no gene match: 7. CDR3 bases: TGCGCCAGCAGCCCCTTCGGTAGCGGGGGCTCCTACGAGCAGTACTTC. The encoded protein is CASSPFGSGGSYEQYF.

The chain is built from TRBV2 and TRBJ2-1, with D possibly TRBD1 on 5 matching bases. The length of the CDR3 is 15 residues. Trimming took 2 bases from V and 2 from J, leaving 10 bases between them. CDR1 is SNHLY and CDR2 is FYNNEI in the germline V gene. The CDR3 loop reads CASSEQAGPYNEQFF. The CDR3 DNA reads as TGTGCCAGCAGTGAACAGGCAGGGCCCTACAATGAGCAGTTCTTC.

In DNA form, the CDR3 reads TGTGCTAGTGGTTTAGCTACCGGGACTCCGAACACTGAAGCTTTCTTT. Its translation is CASGLATGTPNTEAFF. The chain is built from TRBV12-5 and TRBJ1-1, with a possible D match to TRBD1 (5 bases). CDR3 length: 16 amino acids. V lost 3 bases to trimming and J lost 1 base, with 15 bases between them. Per the germline V gene, CDR1 is LGHNT and CDR2 is FRNRAP.

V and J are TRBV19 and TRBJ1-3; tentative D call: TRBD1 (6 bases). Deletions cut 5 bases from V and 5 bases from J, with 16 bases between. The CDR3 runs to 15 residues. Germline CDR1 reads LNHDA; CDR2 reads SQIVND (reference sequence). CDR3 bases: TGTGCCAGTAGTCCGGACAGCCAGGGGAGAAACACCATATATTTT. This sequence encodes CASSPDSQGRNTIYF.

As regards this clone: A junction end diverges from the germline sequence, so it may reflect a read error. The CDR3 nucleotides are TGTGCCAGAGAAATATTAGTGGTGAGAAAGACCTATGGCTTC. It encodes CAREILVVRKTYGF. The chain uses TRBV5-3 and TRBJ1-2; D is uncertain. TRBV5-3 is labeled an ORF, and its function is uncertain. CDR3 length: 14 residues.

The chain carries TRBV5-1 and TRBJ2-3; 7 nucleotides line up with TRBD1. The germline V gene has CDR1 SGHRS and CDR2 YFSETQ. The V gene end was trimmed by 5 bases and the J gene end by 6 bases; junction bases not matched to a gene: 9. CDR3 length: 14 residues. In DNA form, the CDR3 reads TGCGCCAGCAGAGGAGGAACAGGGGTCGATACGCAGTATTTT. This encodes CASRGGTGVDTQYF.

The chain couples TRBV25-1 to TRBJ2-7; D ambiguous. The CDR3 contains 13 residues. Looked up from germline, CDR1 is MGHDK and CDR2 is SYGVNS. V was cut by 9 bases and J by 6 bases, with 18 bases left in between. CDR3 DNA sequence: TGTGCCAGTTACTTAGATGGGTCGGGCGAGCAGTACTTC. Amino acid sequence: CASYLDGSGEQYF.

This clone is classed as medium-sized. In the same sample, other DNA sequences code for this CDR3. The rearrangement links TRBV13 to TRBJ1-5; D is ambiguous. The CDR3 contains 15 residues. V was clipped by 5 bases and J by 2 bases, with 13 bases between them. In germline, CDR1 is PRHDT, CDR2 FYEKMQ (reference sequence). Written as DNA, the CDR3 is TGTGCCAGCAGCCTCGGACGGAACCGCAATCAGCCCCAGCATTTT. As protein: CASSLGRNRNQPQHF.

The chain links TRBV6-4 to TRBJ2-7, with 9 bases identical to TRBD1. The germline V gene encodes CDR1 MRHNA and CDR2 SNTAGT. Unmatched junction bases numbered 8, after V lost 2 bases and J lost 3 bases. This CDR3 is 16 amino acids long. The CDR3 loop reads CASSDGTGRFFYEQYV. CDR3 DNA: TGTGCCAGCAGTGACGGGACAGGGCGTTTCTTCTACGAGCAGTACGTC.

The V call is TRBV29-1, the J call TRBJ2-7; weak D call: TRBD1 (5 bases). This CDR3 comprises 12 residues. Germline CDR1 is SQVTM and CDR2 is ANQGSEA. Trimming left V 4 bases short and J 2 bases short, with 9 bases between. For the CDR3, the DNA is TGCAGCGTTGGAGAAGGGGCCTACGAGCAGTACTTC. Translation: CSVGEGAYEQYF.

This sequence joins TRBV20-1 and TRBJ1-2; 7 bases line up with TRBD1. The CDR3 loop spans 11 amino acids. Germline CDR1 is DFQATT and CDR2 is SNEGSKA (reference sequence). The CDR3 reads CSIGTDYGYTF. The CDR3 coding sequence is TGCAGCATAGGGACAGACTATGGCTACACCTTC.

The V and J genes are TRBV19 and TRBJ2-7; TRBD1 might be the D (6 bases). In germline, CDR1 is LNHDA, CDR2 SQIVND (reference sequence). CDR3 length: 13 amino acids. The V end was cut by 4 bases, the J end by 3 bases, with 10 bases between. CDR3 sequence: CASSNRDNYEQYF. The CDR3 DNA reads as TGTGCCAGTAGTAACCGGGACAACTACGAGCAGTACTTC.

The CDR3 loop reads CASSFPSGVGETQYF. CDR3 bases: TGTGCCAGCAGTTTTCCTAGCGGGGTAGGGGAGACCCAGTACTTC. The V gene is TRBV28, the J gene TRBJ2-5; 9 bases fit TRBD2. The V and J ends lost 3 bases and 5 bases, in that order; junction bases with no gene match: 7. The CDR3 contains 15 residues. CDR1 and CDR2 from the germline V gene are MDHEN and SYDVKM.

CDR3 sequence (DNA): TGTGCCAGCTCACTCGCAGGACAGGGATTAGAGACCCAGTACTTC. It yields the protein CASSLAGQGLETQYF. The chain has TRBV18 and TRBJ2-5, with 8 bases matching TRBD1. Germline loops: CDR1 KGHSH, CDR2 LQKENI. J lost 4 bases, V lost 4 bases, and 8 bases had no gene match. The CDR3 runs to 15 residues.

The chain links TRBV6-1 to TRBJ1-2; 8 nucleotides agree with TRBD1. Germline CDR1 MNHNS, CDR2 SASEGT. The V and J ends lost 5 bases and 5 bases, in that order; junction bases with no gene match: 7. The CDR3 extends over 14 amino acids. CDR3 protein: CASSRTGTGYGYTF. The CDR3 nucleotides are TGTGCCAGCAGTAGAACCGGGACAGGTTATGGCTACACCTTC.

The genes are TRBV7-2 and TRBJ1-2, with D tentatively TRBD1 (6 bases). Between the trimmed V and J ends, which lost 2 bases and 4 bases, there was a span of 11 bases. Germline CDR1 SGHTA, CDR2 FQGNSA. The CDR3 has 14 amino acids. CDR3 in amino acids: CASSLQGFFYGYTF. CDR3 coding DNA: TGTGCCAGCAGCTTACAGGGGTTTTTCTATGGCTACACCTTC.

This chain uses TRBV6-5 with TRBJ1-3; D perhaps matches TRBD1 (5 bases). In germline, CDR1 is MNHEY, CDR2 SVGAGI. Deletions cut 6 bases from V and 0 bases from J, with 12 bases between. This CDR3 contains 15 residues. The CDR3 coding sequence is TGTGCCAGCAGCCGCGCGGGGGTCTCTGGAAACACCATATATTTT. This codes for CASSRAGVSGNTIYF.

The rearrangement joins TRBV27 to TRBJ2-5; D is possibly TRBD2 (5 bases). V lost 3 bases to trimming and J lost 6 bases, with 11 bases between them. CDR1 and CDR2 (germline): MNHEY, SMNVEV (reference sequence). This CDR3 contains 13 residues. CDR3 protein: CASSFTASQTQYF. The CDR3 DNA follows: TGTGCCAGCAGTTTCACAGCTAGCCAGACCCAGTACTTC.

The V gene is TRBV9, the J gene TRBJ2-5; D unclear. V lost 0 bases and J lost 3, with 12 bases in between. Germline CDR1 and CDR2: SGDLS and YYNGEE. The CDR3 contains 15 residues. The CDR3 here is CASSVESRKEETQYF. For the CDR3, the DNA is TGTGCCAGCAGCGTAGAATCCAGGAAGGAAGAGACCCAGTACTTC.

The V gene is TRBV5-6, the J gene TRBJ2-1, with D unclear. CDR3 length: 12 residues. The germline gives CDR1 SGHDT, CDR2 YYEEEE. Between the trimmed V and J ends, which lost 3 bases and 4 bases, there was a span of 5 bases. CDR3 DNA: TGTGCCAGCAGCTCATTATACAATGAGCAGTTCTTC. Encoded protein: CASSSLYNEQFF.

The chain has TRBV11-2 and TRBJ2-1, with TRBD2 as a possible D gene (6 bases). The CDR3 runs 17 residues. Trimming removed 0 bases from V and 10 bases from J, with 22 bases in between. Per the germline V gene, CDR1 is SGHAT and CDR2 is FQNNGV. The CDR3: CASSLDARLGSGREQFF. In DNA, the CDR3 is TGTGCCAGCAGCTTAGATGCCAGGTTAGGGTCTGGGAGGGAGCAGTTCTTC. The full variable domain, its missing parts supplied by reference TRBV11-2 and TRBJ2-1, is EAGVAQSPRYKIIEKRQSVAFWCNPISGHATLYWYQQILGQGPKLLIQFQNNGVVDDSQLPKDRFSAERLKGVDSTLKIQPAKLEDSAVYLCASSLDARLGSGREQFFGPGTRLTVL.

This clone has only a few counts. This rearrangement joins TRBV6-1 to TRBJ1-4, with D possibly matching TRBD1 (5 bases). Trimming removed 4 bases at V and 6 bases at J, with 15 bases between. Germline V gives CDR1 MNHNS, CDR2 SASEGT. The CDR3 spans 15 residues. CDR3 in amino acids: CASSAQQVGDEKLFF. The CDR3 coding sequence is TGTGCCAGCAGTGCCCAACAGGTGGGGGATGAAAAACTGTTTTTT.

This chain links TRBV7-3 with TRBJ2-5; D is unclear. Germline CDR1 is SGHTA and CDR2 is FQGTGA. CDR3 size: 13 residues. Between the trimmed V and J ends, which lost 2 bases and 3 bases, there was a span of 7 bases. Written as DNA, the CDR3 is TGTGCCAGCAGCTTAGTAGGGAAAGAGACCCAGTACTTC. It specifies CASSLVGKETQYF.

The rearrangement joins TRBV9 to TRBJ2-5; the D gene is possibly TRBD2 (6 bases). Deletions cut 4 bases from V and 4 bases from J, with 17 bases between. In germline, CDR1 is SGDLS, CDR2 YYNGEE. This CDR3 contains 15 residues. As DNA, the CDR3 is TGTGCCAGCAGCTCGACCGAGACTAGGGGAGAGACCCAGTACTTC. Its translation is CASSSTETRGETQYF. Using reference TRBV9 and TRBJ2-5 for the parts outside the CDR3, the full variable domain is DSGVTQTPKHLITATGQRVTLRCSPRSGDLSVYWYQQSLDQGLQFLIQYYNGEERAKGNILERFSAQQFPDLHSELNLSSLELGDSALYFCASSSTETRGETQYFGPGTRLLVL.

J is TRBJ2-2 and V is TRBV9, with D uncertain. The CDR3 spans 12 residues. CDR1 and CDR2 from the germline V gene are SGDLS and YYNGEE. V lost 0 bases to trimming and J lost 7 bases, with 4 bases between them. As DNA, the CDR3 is TGTGCCAGCAGCGTAGTGGGCGGGGAGCTGTTTTTT. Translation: CASSVVGGELFF.

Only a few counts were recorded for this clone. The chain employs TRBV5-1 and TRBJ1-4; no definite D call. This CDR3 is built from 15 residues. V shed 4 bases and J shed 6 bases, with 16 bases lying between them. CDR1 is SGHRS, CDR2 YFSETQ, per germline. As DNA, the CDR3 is TGCGCCAGCAGCCCCAATGCAGGAAGTGATGAAAAACTGTTTTTT. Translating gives CASSPNAGSDEKLFF.

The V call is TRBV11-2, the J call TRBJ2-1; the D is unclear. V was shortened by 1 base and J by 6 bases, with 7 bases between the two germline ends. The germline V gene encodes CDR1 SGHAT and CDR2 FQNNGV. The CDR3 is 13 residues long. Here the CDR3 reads CASSLAGFNEQFF. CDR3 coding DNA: TGTGCCAGCAGCTTAGCCGGGTTCAATGAGCAGTTCTTC.

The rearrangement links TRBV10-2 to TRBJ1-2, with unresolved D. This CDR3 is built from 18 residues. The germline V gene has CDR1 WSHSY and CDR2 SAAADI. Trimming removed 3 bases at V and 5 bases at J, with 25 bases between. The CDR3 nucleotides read TGCGCCAGCAGTGACGTTTTTCGCACGAACCCAGTCGGATATGGCTACACCTTC. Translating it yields CASSDVFRTNPVGYGYTF.